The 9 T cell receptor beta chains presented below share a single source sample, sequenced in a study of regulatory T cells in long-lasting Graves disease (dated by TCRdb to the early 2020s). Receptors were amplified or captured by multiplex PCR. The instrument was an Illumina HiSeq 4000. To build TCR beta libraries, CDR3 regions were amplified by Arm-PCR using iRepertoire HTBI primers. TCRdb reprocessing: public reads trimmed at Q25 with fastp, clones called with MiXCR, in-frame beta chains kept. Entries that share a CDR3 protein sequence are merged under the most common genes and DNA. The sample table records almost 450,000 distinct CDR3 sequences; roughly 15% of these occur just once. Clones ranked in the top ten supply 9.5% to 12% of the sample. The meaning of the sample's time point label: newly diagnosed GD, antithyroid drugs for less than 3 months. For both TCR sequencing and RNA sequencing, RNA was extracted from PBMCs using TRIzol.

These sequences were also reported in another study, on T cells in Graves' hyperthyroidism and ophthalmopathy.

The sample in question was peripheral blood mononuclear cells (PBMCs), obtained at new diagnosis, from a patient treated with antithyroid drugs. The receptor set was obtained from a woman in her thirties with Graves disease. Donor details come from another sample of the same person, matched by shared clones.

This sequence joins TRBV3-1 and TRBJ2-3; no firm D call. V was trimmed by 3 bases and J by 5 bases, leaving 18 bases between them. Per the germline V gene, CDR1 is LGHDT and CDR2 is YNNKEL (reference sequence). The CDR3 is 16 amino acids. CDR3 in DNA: TGTGCCAGCAGCCAGACATCCCCCGCCCCGGAAGATACGCAGTATTTT. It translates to CASSQTSPAPEDTQYF.

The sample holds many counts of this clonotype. The CDR3 is CATGRPGRRQETQYF. CDR3 bases: TGTGCCACCGGTCGCCCCGGACGGAGGCAAGAGACCCAGTACTTC. The gene calls are TRBV7-8 and TRBJ2-5, with a possible D match to TRBD2 (5 bases). The CDR3 consists of 15 residues. From germline, CDR1 is SGHVS and CDR2 FQNEAQ. The V end lost 10 bases, the J end lost 2 bases, and 20 bases lay between the germline ends.

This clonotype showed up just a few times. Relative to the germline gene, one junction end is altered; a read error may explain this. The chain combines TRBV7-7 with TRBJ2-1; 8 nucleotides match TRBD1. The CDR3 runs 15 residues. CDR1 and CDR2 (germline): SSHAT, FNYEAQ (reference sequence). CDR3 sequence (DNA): TGTGCTAGCAGCTTAGCGACAGGGGAAAACAATGAGCAGTTCTTC. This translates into CASSLATGENNEQFF.

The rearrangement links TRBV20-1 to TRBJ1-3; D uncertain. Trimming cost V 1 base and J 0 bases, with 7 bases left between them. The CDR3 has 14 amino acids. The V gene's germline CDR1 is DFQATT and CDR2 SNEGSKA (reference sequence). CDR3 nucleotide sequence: TGCAGTGCTAGAGCCATAGACTCTGGAAACACCATATATTTT. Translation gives CSARAIDSGNTIYF.

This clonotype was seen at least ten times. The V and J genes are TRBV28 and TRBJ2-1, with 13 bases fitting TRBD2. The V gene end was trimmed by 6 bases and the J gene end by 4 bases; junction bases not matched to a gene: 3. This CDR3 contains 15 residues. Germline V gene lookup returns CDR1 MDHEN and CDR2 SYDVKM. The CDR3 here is CASRPLAGGYNEQFF. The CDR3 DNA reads TGTGCCAGCAGACCACTAGCGGGAGGGTACAATGAGCAGTTCTTC.

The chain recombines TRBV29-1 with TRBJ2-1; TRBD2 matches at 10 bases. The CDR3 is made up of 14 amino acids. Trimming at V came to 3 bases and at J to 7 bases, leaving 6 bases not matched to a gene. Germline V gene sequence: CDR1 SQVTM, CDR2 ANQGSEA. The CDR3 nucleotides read TGCAGCGTTGAGCTAGCGGGAGACCTTAATGAGCAGTTCTTC. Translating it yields CSVELAGDLNEQFF.

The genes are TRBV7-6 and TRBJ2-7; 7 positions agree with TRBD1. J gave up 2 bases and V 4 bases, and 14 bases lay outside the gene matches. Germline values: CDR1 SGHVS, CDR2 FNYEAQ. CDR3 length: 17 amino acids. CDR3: CASSSLQGSLPAYEQYF. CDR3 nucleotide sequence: TGTGCCAGCAGCTCCCTACAGGGGTCCTTACCTGCCTACGAGCAGTACTTC. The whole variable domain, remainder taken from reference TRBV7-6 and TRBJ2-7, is GAGVSQSPRYKVTKRGQDVALRCDPISGHVSLYWYRQALGQGPEFLTYFNYEAQQDKSGLPNDRFSAERPEGSISTLTIQRTEQRDSAMYRCASSSLQGSLPAYEQYFGPGTRLTVT.

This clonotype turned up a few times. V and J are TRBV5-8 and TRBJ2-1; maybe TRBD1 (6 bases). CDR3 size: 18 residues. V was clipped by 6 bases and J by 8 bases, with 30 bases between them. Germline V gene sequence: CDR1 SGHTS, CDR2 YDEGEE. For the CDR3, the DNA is TGTGCCAGCACCCTGGGGGTGGTCGGGACACTCCTTACGGATGAGCAGTTCTTC. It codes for CASTLGVVGTLLTDEQFF. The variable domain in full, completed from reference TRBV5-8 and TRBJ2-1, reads EAGVTQSPTHLIKTRGQQATLRCSPISGHTSVYWYQQALGLGLQFLLWYDEGEERNRGNFPPRFSGRQFPNYSSELNVNALELEDSALYLCASTLGVVGTLLTDEQFFGPGTRLTVL.

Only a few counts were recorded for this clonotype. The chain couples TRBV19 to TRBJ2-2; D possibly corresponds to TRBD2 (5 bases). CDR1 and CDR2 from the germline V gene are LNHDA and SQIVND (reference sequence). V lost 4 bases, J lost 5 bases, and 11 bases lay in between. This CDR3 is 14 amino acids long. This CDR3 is CASSKNGVTGELFF. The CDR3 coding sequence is TGTGCCAGTAGTAAAAACGGGGTAACCGGGGAGCTGTTTTTT.